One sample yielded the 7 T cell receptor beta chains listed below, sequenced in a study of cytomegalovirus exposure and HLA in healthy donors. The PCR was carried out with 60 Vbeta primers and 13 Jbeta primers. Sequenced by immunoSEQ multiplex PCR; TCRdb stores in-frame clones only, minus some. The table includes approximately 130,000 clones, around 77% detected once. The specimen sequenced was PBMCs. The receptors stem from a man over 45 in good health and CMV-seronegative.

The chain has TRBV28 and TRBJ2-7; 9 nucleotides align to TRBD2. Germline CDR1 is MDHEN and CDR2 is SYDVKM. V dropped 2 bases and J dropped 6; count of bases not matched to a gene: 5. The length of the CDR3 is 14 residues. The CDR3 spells CASSLGGRGFEQYF. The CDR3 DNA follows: TGTGCCAGCAGTTTAGGCGGGAGGGGTTTCGAGCAGTACTTC. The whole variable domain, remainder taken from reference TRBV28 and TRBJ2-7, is DVKVTQSSRYLVKRTGEKVFLECVQDMDHENMFWYRQDPGLGLRLIYFSYDVKMKEKGDIPEGYSVSREKKERFSLILESASTNQTSMYLCASSLGGRGFEQYFGPGTRLTVT.

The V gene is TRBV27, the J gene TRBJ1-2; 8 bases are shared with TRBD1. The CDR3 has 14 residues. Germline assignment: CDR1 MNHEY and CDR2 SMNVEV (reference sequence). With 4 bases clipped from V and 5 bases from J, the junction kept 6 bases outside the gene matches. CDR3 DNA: TGTGCCAGCAGTTCCCAGGGGGCTGGGTATGGCTACACCTTC. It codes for CASSSQGAGYGYTF.

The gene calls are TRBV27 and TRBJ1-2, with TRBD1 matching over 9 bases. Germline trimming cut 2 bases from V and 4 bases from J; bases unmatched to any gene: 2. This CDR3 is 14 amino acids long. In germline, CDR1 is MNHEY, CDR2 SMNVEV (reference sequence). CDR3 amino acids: CASSLTGGGYGYTF. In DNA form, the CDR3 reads TGTGCCAGCAGTTTAACAGGGGGCGGCTATGGCTACACCTTC.

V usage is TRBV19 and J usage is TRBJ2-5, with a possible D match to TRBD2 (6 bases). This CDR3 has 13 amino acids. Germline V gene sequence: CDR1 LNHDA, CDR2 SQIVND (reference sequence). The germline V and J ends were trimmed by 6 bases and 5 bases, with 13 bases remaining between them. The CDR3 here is CASRSRGIETQYF. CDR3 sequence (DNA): TGTGCCAGTAGATCGCGGGGAATCGAGACCCAGTACTTC.

CDR3 region: CASSVPGTGKIREQYF. The DNA of the CDR3 is TGTGCCAGCAGCGTGCCCGGGACAGGGAAAATTCGCGAGCAGTACTTC. This chain joins TRBV5-6 and TRBJ2-7, with 9 bases aligning to TRBD1. The CDR3 consists of 16 residues. The J segment lost 6 bases and the V segment lost 4 bases, leaving 14 bases of the junction unmatched. The germline V gene encodes CDR1 SGHDT and CDR2 YYEEEE.

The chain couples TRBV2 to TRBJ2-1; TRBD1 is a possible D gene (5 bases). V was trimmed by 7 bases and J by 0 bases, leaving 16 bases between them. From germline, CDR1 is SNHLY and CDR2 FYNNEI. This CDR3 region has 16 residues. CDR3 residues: CASIWTRQSSYNEQFF. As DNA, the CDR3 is TGTGCCAGCATATGGACACGCCAGAGCTCCTACAATGAGCAGTTCTTC.

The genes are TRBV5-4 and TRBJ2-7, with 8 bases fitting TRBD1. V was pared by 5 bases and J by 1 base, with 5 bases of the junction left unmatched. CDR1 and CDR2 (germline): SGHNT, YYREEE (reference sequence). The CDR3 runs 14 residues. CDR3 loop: CASRPDRASYEQYF. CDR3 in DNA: TGTGCCAGCAGACCGGACAGGGCTTCCTACGAGCAGTACTTC.